These T cell receptor beta chains were read from a single sample in a study of blood T cell repertoires in COVID-19. Generated by immunoSEQ multiplex PCR, the TCRdb table keeps only in-frame clones and is missing some. The sample lists nearly 60,000 clones, around 90% occurring once. The sequenced sample consisted of peripheral blood. These receptors were taken from a man in his sixties with active COVID-19. Both conserved end residues are trimmed from each CDR3.

TRBV19	TRBJ1-5	ASSITGILNQPQH
TRBV18	TRBJ1-5	ASSASEGARPQH
TRBV7-2	TRBJ2-7	ASSPLGLVGIPSYEQY
TRBV28	TRBJ1-1	ASSLGHGNTEAF
TRBV7-9	TRBJ1-2	ASTPSRGTGGYT
TRBV7-9	TRBJ1-2	ASSLETGQGRYGYT
TRBV7-9	TRBJ2-2	ASSQTGQYTGELF
TRBV3-1/TRBV3-2	TRBJ1-2	ASSWGEGGYGYT
TRBV29-1	TRBJ1-1	SVLRQGAEAF
TRBV27	TRBJ1-6	ASSFGDRGLGNSPLH
TRBV28	TRBJ2-2	ASSSTGVTGELF
TRBV7-3	TRBJ2-7	ASSLSRSQTSEQY
TRBV9	TRBJ2-5	ASSVGTSGGGETQY
TRBV28	TRBJ1-6	ASSFFQGGPNSPLH
TRBV9	TRBJ2-2	ASSTRQGATGELF